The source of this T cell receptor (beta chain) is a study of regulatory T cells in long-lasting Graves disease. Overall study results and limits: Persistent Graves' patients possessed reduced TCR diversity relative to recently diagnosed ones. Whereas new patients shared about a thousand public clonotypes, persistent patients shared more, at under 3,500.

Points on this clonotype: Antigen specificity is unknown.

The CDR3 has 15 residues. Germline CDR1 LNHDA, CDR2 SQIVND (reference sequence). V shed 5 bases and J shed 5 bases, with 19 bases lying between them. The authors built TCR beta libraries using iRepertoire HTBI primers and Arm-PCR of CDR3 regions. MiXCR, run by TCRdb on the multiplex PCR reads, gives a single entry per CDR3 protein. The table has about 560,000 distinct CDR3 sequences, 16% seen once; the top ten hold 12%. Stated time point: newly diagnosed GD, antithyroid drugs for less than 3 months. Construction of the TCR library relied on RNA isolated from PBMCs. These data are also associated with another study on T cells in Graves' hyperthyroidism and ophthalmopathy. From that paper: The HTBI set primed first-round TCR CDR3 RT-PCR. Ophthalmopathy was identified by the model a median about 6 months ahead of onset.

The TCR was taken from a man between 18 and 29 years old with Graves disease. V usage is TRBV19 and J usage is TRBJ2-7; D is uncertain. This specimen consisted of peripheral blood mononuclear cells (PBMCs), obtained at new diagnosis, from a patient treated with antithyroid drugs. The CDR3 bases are TGTGCCAGTAGTCTCACGGCACCCTCCTCTCACGAGCAGTACTTC. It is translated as CASSLTAPSSHEQYF.